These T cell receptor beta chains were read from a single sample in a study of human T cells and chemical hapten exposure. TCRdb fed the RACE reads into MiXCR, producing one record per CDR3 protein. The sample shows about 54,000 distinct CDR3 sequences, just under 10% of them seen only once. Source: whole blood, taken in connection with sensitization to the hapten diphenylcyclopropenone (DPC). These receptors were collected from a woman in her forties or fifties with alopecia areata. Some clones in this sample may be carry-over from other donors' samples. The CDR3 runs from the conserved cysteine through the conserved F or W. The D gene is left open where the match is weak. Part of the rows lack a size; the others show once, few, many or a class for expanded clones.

TGTGCCAGCAGAATAAACACTGAAGCTTTCTTT CASRINTEAFF TRBJ1-1 TRBV28 many NA
TGCAGTGCTTGGGGTAATTCACCCCTCCACTTT CSAWGNSPLHF TRBJ1-6 TRBV20-1 many NA
TGCAGTGCTAGAGACAGGTCGAGCACAGATACGCAGTATTTT CSARDRSSTDTQYF TRBJ2-3 TRBV20-1 NA NA
TGTGCCAGCAGCTTCCAGGACGGGGGACTGTTTTTT CASSFQDGGLFF TRBJ2-2 TRBV11-3 NA NA
TGTGCCAGCAGCCTACAACTAGCATACGAGCAGTACTTC CASSLQLAYEQYF TRBJ2-7 TRBV7-2 NA NA
TGTGCCAGCAGTTTAGCAGGGGTCTACCAAGAGACCCAGTACTTC CASSLAGVYQETQYF TRBJ2-5 TRBV12-3/TRBV12-4 many NA
TGTGCCAGCAGTTCCGTAGAGGGGGCCGGGGAGCTGTTTTTT CASSSVEGAGELFF TRBJ2-2 TRBV6-5 few NA
TGCAGTGCTAGAGCACAGGGGTCGAACACTGAAGCTTTCTTT CSARAQGSNTEAFF TRBJ1-1 TRBV20-1 many TRBD1
TGTGCCAGCTCACCACCGGGAAGGGGGTACACTGAAGCTTTCTTT CASSPPGRGYTEAFF TRBJ1-1 TRBV18 NA NA
TGCAGTGCTCCGGGACAGGCATTTGGCTACGAGCAGTACTTC CSAPGQAFGYEQYF TRBJ2-7 TRBV20-1 few TRBD1
TGTGCCAGCAGCAAGGGACAGGGTCGGCGCGAGCAGTACTTC CASSKGQGRREQYF TRBJ2-7 TRBV7-9 few TRBD1
TGTGCCAGCAGTTACGGGCCAAGCTCTGGGGCCAACGTCCTGACTTTC CASSYGPSSGANVLTF TRBJ2-6 TRBV2 NA NA
TGCGCCAGCAGCCAAGAAATACGGGCCGAGCAGTTCTTC CASSQEIRAEQFF TRBJ2-1 TRBV4-1 few NA
TGCGCCAGCGGACGGGGTAACACTGCTGAAGCTTTCTTT CASGRGNTAEAFF TRBJ1-1 TRBV5-1 many NA
TGTGCCAGCAGGGAGCGGGAGGGTCACAATGAGCAGTTCTTC CASREREGHNEQFF TRBJ2-1 TRBV12-3/TRBV12-4 once TRBD2
TGTGCCAGCAGTTCGACAGGGGCTTCGTACGAGCAGTACTTC CASSSTGASYEQYF TRBJ2-7 TRBV28 many TRBD1
TGTGCCAGCAGCCTCTTGGAAGGTTTGGAAGCTTTCTTT CASSLLEGLEAFF TRBJ1-1 TRBV7-2 few NA
TGTGCCAGCAGCTTAGATCAGATAGGGAGAGCTTTCTTT CASSLDQIGRAFF TRBJ1-1 TRBV11-2 many NA
TGTGCCAGCAGTTCCGCCGGGACAGGGGATAATTCACCCCTCCACTTT CASSSAGTGDNSPLHF TRBJ1-6 TRBV6-2/TRBV6-3 many TRBD1
TGTGCCAGCAGCCAAGATCCCCAGATACTAGCAGGTAGATCCGGCCAGCAGTTCTTC CASSQDPQILAGRSGQQFF TRBJ2-1 TRBV3-1 many NA
TGTGCCAGCAGCCCCTCAGGGGTCGGGGGAAACACCATATATTTT CASSPSGVGGNTIYF TRBJ1-3 TRBV7-2 few NA
TGTGCCAGCAGTGACTCATACTCCTATGGCTACACCTTC CASSDSYSYGYTF TRBJ1-2 TRBV6-5 few NA
TGTGCCAGCAGTGACGGTGCACAGGGGGACACTGAAGCTTTCTTT CASSDGAQGDTEAFF TRBJ1-1 TRBV6-4 few TRBD1
TGTGCCAGCAGCCTTAAATACGAGCAGTACTTC CASSLKYEQYF TRBJ2-7 TRBV7-6 NA NA
TGTGCCAGCAGCGGGGCAGACCCATATGGCTACACCTTC CASSGADPYGYTF TRBJ1-2 TRBV11-3 many NA
TGTGCCAGCAGCCCCGGACTAGCGGAACGATACGAGCAGTACTTC CASSPGLAERYEQYF TRBJ2-7 TRBV9 NA TRBD2
TGTGCCAGCAGTTTGACGACAGGAATCGGTGCGAGTGGCTACACCTTC CASSLTTGIGASGYTF TRBJ1-2 TRBV28 many NA
TGTGCCAGCAGCCAACCCGTACTAGCGGGAGGAACAGAGACCCAGTACTTC CASSQPVLAGGTETQYF TRBJ2-5 TRBV3-1 few TRBD2
TGTGCCAGCAGCCCCTTGGGAGGCACTGAAGCTTTCTTT CASSPLGGTEAFF TRBJ1-1 TRBV7-9 NA NA
TGCAGTGCTAGAGGCCCCTACGAGCAGTACTTC CSARGPYEQYF TRBJ2-7 TRBV20-1 few NA
TGCAGCGTCCAAAAGACAGGGCTAATCTCATTT CSVQKTGLISF TRBJ1-1 TRBV29-1 NA TRBD1
TGTGCCAGCAGCCCCCGGGGGCAATTAACTGAAGCTTTCTTT CASSPRGQLTEAFF TRBJ1-1 TRBV7-2 once NA
TGCGCCAGCAGCCAAGCCGCGGTTGGAGGGGGTAAGACCCAGTACTTC CASSQAAVGGGKTQYF TRBJ2-5 TRBV4-3 NA NA
TGTGCCGGATCTGGGACAGGGAACACCGGGGAGCTGTTTTTT CAGSGTGNTGELFF TRBJ2-2 TRBV28 few TRBD1
TGTGGCAGCAGGTCCCAAGGGAGGGGCTCTGGAAACACCATATATTTT CGSRSQGRGSGNTIYF TRBJ1-3 TRBV12-3/TRBV12-4 NA NA
TGTGCCAGCAGTCCCCTCAGTCAGCCCCAGCATTTT CASSPLSQPQHF TRBJ1-5 TRBV28 few NA
TGTGCCAGCAGTTTATTTCCTGAAGCTTTCTTT CASSLFPEAFF TRBJ1-1 TRBV28 many NA
TGTGCCACCCCGCTACCCTCTGGAAACACCATATATTTT CATPLPSGNTIYF TRBJ1-3 TRBV7-9 few NA
TGCAGCGTTGAGAAGGCCTGGGGCACAGATACGCAGTATTTT CSVEKAWGTDTQYF TRBJ2-3 TRBV29-1 NA NA
TGTGCCAGCAGCCCTCGGGGGTACTCCTACAATGAGCAGTTCTTC CASSPRGYSYNEQFF TRBJ2-1 TRBV14 few NA
TGTGCCAGCAGCTCCGACAGGGGTTTGGCTGAAGCTTTCTTT CASSSDRGLAEAFF TRBJ1-1 TRBV7-6 NA TRBD1
TGTGCCACACGGGGTAACCAGCGGACCCAGTACTTC CATRGNQRTQYF TRBJ2-5 TRBV28 few NA
TGTGCCAGCTCGGGCGGGCCCTACGAGCAGTACTTC CASSGGPYEQYF TRBJ2-7 TRBV21-1 many NA
TGCGCCAGCAGCTTGGGGGACCGTAACTATGGCTACACCTTC CASSLGDRNYGYTF TRBJ1-2 TRBV5-1 few NA
TGCGCCAGCAGTGAGGACTTGGACAGAAACAATGAGCAGTTCTTC CASSEDLDRNNEQFF TRBJ2-1 TRBV10-1 many NA